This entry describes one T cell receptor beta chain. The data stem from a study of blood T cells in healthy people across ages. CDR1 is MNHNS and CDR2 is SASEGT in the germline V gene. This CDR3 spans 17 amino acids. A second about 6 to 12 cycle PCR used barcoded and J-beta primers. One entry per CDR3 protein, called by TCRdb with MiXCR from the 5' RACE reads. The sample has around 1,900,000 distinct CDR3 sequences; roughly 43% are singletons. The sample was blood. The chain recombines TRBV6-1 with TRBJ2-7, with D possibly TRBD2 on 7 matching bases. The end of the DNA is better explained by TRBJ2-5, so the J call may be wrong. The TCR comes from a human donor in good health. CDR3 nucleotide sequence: TGTGCCAGCAGTGAACGGGGGGCACCTACAAAACGGGAGACCCAGTACTTC. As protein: CASSERGAPTKRETQYF.